One sample yielded the 8 T cell receptor beta chains listed below, sequenced in a study of blood T cell repertoires in COVID-19 (TCRdb year 2020). The method behind the library was the immunoSEQ multiplex PCR assay. TCRdb took this table from immuneACCESS and kept in-frame rearrangements with V and J called. Such tables lack part of the clones; where checked against another copy, unresolved V genes explain under half of the gap, and the rest is unexplained. The sample table records more than 200,000 clones; 88% of these occur just once. The ten most abundant clones make up roughly 6% of the sample. Material: peripheral blood. These receptors were collected from a woman in her twenties or thirties with COVID-19, enrolled during active disease.

CDR3 nucleotides: TGTGCCAGCAGTCCAGGACTAGGGGAGGAAGAGACCCAGTACTTC. Its protein is CASSPGLGEEETQYF. The gene calls are TRBV27 and TRBJ2-5, with 7 bases fitting TRBD2. Germline V gene sequence: CDR1 MNHEY, CDR2 SMNVEV (reference sequence). Germline trimming cut 5 bases from V and 3 bases from J; bases unmatched to any gene: 9. The CDR3 loop spans 15 amino acids.

The DNA for the CDR3 is TGTGCCAGCTCCGGGGAGGCCCCTGGCTCTGGAAACACCATATATTTT. Translated, it gives CASSGEAPGSGNTIYF. V is TRBV18 and J is TRBJ1-3; no reliable D call. The ends were cut back, 6 bases at V and 0 bases at J, with 15 bases in the middle. The CDR3 loop spans 16 amino acids. Germline V gene data show CDR1 as KGHSH and CDR2 as LQKENI.

This clone appeared a single time. This rearrangement joins TRBV19 to TRBJ1-5, with D hard to call. Germline values: CDR1 LNHDA, CDR2 SQIVND (reference sequence). The V and J ends lost 3 bases and 6 bases respectively, with 6 bases between them. The CDR3 loop spans 12 amino acids. DNA of the CDR3: TGTGCCAGTAGTATTACGGGTCAGCCCCAGCATTTT. It codes for CASSITGQPQHF. Full variable domain (remainder filled in from reference TRBV19 and TRBJ1-5): DGGITQSPKYLFRKEGQNVTLSCEQNLNHDAMYWYRQDPGQGLRLIYYSQIVNDFQKGDIAEGYSVSREKKESFPLTVTSAQKNPTAFYLCASSITGQPQHFGDGTRLSIL.

V is TRBV13 and J is TRBJ1-3; TRBD1 matches at 11 bases. The CDR3 sequence is 17 residues long. J lost 4 bases, V lost 5 bases, and 10 bases had no gene match. Germline values: CDR1 PRHDT, CDR2 FYEKMQ (reference sequence). The CDR3 DNA is TGTGCCAGCAGCCGCGGGACAGGGGGTTTAAGGGGAAACACCATATATTTT. It specifies CASSRGTGGLRGNTIYF. The entire variable domain, with the rest obtained from reference TRBV13 and TRBJ1-3, is as follows: AAGVIQSPRHLIKEKRETATLKCYPIPRHDTVYWYQQGPGQDPQFLISFYEKMQSDKGSIPDRFSAQQFSDYHSELNMSSLELGDSALYFCASSRGTGGLRGNTIYFGEGSWLTVV.

The chain has TRBV21-1 and TRBJ1-1; the table's D call TRBD1 went unverified against the DNA. TRBV21-1 is tagged as a pseudogene. The CDR3 is 15 residues long. CDR3 bases: TGTGCCAGCAGCACCAGTAACAGGGGATCCACTGAAGCTTTCTTT. It is translated as CASSTSNRGSTEAFF.

The J gene is TRBJ2-7, the V gene TRBV4-3, with 9 bases aligning to TRBD1. The J segment lost 6 bases and the V segment lost 0 bases, leaving 9 bases of the junction unmatched. This CDR3 spans 16 amino acids. Germline CDR1 reads LGHNA; CDR2 reads YSLEER. This CDR3 reads CASSQEGSGQGREQYF. The CDR3 coding sequence is TGCGCCAGCAGCCAAGAGGGATCGGGACAGGGCCGCGAGCAGTACTTC.

The gene calls are TRBV29-1 and TRBJ2-2; D might be TRBD2 (6 bases). V was trimmed by 0 bases and J by 9 bases, leaving 17 bases between them. CDR3 length: 15 amino acids. From germline, CDR1 is SQVTM and CDR2 ANQGSEA. CDR3 sequence reads: CSVEDPREVGRELFF. In DNA, the CDR3 is TGCAGCGTTGAAGACCCCAGGGAGGTAGGGCGGGAGCTGTTTTTT.

The CDR3 spells CASSLKGSGELFF. In DNA, the CDR3 is TGTGCCAGCAGCTTAAAGGGCTCCGGGGAACTGTTTTTT. The chain employs TRBV7-2 and TRBJ1-4, with D hard to call. The length of the CDR3 is 13 residues. The V gene's germline CDR1 is SGHTA and CDR2 FQGNSA. The V end was cut by 2 bases, the J end by 12 bases, with 13 bases between.